This TCR beta chain appears in the sequencing data of a study of PD-1 blockade in mismatch repair-deficient tumors. Findings of the study overall: Tumor-resident clones, often undetectable pretreatment in blood, expanded then contracted after pembrolizumab.

Libraries were prepared by immunoSEQ multiplex PCR; TCRdb keeps only in-frame clonotypes and omits some of them. The repertoire holds 35,000 to 45,000 clones, with roughly 84% as singletons. This CDR3 contains 18 residues. V lost 5 bases to trimming and J lost 0 bases; unmatched junction nucleotides: 12. Germline CDR1 and CDR2: LNHDA and SQIVND (reference sequence). All patients were mismatch repair deficient, assessed by either PCR or immunohistochemistry. About this clone itself: The antigen remains undetermined.

V and J are TRBV19 and TRBJ2-1; 8 nucleotides agree with TRBD1. This specimen consisted of peripheral blood, obtained about 81 weeks after starting pembrolizumab. This clonotype was obtained from an adult with mismatch repair-deficient cancer. This CDR3 reads CASSDLQGGFSSYNEQFF. CDR3 DNA sequence: TGTGCCAGTAGTGACTTACAGGGGGGCTTTAGCTCCTACAATGAGCAGTTCTTC.